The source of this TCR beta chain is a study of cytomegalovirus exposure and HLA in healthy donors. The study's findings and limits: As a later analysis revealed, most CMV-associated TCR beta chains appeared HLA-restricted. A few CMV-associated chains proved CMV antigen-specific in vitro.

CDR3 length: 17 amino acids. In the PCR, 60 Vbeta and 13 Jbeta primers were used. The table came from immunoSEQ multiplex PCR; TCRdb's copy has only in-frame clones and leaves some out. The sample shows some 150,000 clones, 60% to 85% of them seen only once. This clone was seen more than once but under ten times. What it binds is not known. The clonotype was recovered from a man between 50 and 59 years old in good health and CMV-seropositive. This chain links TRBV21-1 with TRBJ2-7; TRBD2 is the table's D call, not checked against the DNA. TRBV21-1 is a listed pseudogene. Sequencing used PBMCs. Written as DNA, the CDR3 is TGTGCCAGCAGCATTGGGACTAGCGGGATCGAGGACTACGAGCAGTACTTC. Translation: CASSIGTSGIEDYEQYF.